The T cell receptor beta chain under discussion was sequenced for a study of beta chain features in type 1 diabetes. Study-wide results and caveats: A cDNA-based sequencing approach could over-represent cells with high TCR expression. The study found moderately but significantly shorter TCRB CDR3s in all four CD4+ subsets of Type 1 diabetes patients.

Germline CDR1 is MRHNA and CDR2 is SNTAGT. The CDR3 consists of 16 residues. The J segment lost 9 bases and the V segment lost 4 bases, leaving 13 bases of the junction unmatched. As concerns this clone: The antigen is not known.

TCRB transcripts that were expressed got sequenced, as all of the isolated RNA had been reverse transcribed. Data came from immunoSEQ multiplex PCR; TCRdb stores just in-frame clones and leaves some out. The table shows approximately 140,000 clones, with 6.9% occurring only once. The specimen sequenced was central memory CD4+ T cells from blood. The chain uses TRBV6-4 and TRBJ2-1; 9 bases fit TRBD1. The receptor's source is a woman aged 25 to 39 in good health. The CDR3 DNA sequence: TGTGCCAGCAGTGCCCACGGGACAGGGCTAGGGGCTGAGCAGTTCTTC. Translating gives CASSAHGTGLGAEQFF.